The source of this TCR beta chain is a study of blood T cell repertoires in COVID-19. The wider study: Specimens from acute and convalescent COVID-19 originated in the United States, Italy and Spain. T cells, B-cell-depleted T cells, or PBMCs provided the cDNA or gDNA that served as material.

V was pared by 4 bases and J by 0 bases, with 9 bases between. The CDR3 is made up of 15 amino acids. Germline CDR1 LNHDA, CDR2 SQIVND (reference sequence). In the original processing: Amplifying reference gene primers gave estimates of nucleated cell counts. Method: immunoSEQ multiplex PCR; TCRdb's copy keeps in-frame clones and lacks some. V, J and clone size are taken as reported in that table, and D and trimming were inferred from the DNA itself. Among about 220,000 clones, 65% to 90% were seen once, and the ten largest hold about 4.8%. The gene calls are TRBV19 and TRBJ1-4; TRBD1 might be the D (6 bases). The sample consisted of peripheral blood. This TCR came from a woman in her 70s with acute or convalescent COVID-19. The CDR3 is CASSRTDATNEKLFF. The CDR3 DNA reads TGTGCCAGTAGTAGGACAGACGCAACTAATGAAAAACTGTTTTTT.